This TCR beta chain was documented in a study of T cell repertoires in cytomegalovirus infection. Whole-study context: Public TCR beta signatures were indicative of both CMV infection and a matching HLA type.

TCRdb passed the reads through MiXCR, listing each CDR3 protein once. The sample has roughly 180,000 distinct CDR3 sequences, about 20% seen once; the top ten hold 25%. A note on this clonotype: Its antigen is undetermined.

This CDR3 is 18 amino acids long. Germline V gene data show CDR1 as SGHTA and CDR2 as FQGNSA. V shed 3 bases and J shed 3 bases, with 21 bases lying between them. The sample in question was CD8+ T cells from cultured PBMCs, obtained from culture after CMV antigen stimulation. This chain links TRBV7-2 with TRBJ2-1; no firm D call. This sequence originates from a human donor in good health (CMV status not recorded). Some clones in this sample may be carry-over from other donors' samples. Here the CDR3 DNA reads TGTGCCAGCAGCTTCCCAACCAGTTTAGGGCCCCGCTACAATGAGCAGTTCTTC. Residues: CASSFPTSLGPRYNEQFF.